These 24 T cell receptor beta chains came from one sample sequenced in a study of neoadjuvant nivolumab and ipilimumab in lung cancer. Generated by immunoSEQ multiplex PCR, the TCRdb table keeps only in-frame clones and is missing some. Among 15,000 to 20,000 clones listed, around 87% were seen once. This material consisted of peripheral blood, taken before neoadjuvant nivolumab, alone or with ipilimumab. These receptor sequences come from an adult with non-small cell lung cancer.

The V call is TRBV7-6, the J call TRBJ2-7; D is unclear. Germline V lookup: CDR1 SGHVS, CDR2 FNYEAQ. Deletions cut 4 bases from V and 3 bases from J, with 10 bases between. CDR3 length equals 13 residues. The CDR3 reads CASSYSGNYEQYF. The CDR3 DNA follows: TGTGCCAGCAGCTACTCGGGTAACTACGAGCAGTACTTC.

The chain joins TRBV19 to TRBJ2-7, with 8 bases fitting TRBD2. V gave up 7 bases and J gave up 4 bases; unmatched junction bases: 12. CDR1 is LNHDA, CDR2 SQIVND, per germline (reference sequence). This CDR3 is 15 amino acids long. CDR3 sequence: CASIQYGRAPYEQYF. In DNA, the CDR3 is TGTGCCAGTATTCAGTACGGGAGGGCCCCGTACGAGCAGTACTTC. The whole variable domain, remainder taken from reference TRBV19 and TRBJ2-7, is DGGITQSPKYLFRKEGQNVTLSCEQNLNHDAMYWYRQDPGQGLRLIYYSQIVNDFQKGDIAEGYSVSREKKESFPLTVTSAQKNPTAFYLCASIQYGRAPYEQYFGPGTRLTVT.

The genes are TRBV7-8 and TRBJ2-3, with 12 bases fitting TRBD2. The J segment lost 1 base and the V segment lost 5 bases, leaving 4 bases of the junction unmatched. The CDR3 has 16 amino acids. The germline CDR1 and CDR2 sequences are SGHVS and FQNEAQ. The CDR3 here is CASSVRLAGGTDTQYF. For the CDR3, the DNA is TGTGCCAGCAGCGTTAGACTAGCGGGGGGCACAGATACGCAGTATTTT.

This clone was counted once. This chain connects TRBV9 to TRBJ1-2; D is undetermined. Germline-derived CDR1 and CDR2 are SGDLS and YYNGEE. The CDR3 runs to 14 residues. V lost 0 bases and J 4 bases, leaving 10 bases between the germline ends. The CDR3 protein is CASSVVGRCYGYTF. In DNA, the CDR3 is TGTGCCAGCAGCGTAGTCGGGAGATGCTATGGCTACACCTTC.

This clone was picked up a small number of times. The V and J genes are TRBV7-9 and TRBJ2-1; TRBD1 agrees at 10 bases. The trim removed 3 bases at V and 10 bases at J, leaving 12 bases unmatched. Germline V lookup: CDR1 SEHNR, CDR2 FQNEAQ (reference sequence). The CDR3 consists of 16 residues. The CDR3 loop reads CASSFRQGATPAEQFF. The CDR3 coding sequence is TGTGCCAGCAGCTTCAGACAGGGGGCCACTCCAGCAGAGCAGTTCTTC. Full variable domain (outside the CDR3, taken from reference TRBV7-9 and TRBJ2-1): DTGVSQNPRHKITKRGQNVTFRCDPISEHNRLYWYRQTLGQGPEFLTYFQNEAQLEKSRLLSDRFSAERPKGSFSTLEIQRTEQGDSAMYLCASSFRQGATPAEQFFGPGTRLTVL.

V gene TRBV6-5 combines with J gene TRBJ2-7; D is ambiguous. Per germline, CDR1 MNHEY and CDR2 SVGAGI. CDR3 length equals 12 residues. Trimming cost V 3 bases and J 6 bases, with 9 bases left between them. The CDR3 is CASSYEVPEQYF. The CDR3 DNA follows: TGTGCCAGCAGTTATGAAGTTCCCGAGCAGTACTTC.

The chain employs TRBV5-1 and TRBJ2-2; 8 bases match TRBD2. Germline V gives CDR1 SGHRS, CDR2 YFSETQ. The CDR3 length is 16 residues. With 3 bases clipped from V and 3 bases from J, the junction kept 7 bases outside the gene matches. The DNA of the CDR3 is TGCGCCAGCAGCTCCCCGGGAGGGAGGGACACCGGGGAGCTGTTTTTT. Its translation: CASSSPGGRDTGELFF.

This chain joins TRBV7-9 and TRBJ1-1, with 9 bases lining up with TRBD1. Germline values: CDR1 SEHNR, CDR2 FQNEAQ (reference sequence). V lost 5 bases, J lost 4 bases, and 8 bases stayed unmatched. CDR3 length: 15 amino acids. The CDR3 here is CASSPGTGPTTEAFF. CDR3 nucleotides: TGTGCCAGCAGCCCAGGGACAGGGCCAACCACTGAAGCTTTCTTT.

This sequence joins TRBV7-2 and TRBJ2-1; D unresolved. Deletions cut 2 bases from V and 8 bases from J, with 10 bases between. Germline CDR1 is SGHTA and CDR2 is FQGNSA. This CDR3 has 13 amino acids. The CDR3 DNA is TGTGCCAGCAGCTTACCACAGATTCATGAGCAGTTCTTC. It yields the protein CASSLPQIHEQFF.

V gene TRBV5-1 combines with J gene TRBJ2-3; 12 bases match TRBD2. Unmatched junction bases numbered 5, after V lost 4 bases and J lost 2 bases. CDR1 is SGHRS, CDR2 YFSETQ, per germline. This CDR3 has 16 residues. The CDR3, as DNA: TGCGCCAGCAGCCAGGGGACTAGCGGGTTCACAGATACGCAGTATTTT. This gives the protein CASSQGTSGFTDTQYF.

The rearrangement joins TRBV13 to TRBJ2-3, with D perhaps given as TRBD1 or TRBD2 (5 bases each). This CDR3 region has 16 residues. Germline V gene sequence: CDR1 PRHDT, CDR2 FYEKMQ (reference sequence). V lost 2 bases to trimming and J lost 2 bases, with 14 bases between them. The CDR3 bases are TGTGCCAGCAGCTTACGGAGGCCAGGGAACACAGATACGCAGTATTTT. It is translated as CASSLRRPGNTDTQYF.

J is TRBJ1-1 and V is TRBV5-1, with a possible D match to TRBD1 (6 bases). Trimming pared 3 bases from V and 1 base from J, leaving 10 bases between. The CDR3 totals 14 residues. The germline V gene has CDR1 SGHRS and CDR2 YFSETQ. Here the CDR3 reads CASSSPRGNTEAFF. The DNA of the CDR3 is TGCGCCAGCAGCTCCCCCAGGGGGAACACTGAAGCTTTCTTT.

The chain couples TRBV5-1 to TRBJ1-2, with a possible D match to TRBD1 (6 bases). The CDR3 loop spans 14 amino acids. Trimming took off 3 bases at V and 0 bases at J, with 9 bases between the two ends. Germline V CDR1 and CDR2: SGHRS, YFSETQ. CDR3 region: CASSSGQSNYGYTF. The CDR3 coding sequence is TGCGCCAGCAGCTCAGGACAGTCTAACTATGGCTACACCTTC.

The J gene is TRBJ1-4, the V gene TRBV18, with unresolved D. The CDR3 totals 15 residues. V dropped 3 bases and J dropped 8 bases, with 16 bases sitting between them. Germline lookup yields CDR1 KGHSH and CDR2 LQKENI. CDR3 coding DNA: TGTGCCAGCTCACCGCCAGGTCCCCGGGGAGAAAAACTGTTTTTT. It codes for CASSPPGPRGEKLFF.

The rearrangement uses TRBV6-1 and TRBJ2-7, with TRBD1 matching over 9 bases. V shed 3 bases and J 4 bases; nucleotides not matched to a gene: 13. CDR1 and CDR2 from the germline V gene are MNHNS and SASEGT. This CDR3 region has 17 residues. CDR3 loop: CASSDRDRAPISYEQYF. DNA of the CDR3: TGTGCCAGCAGTGACCGGGACAGGGCCCCCATATCGTACGAGCAGTACTTC.

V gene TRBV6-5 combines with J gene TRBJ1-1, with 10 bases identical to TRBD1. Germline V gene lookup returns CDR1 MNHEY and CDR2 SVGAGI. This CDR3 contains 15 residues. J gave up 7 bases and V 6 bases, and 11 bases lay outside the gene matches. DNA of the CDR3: TGTGCCAGCAGCCCCGGGGGACAGGGGCCTCTTGAAGCTTTCTTT. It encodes CASSPGGQGPLEAFF.

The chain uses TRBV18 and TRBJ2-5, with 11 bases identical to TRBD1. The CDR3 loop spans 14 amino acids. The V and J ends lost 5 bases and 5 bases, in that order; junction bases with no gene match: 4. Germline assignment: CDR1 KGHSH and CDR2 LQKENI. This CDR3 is CASSGQGAGETQYF. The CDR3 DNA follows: TGTGCCAGCTCAGGACAGGGGGCCGGGGAGACCCAGTACTTC.

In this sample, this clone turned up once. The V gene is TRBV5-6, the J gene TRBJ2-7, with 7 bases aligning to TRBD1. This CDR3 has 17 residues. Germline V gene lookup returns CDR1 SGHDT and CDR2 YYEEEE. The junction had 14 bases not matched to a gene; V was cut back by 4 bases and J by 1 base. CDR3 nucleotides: TGTGCCAGCAGCCTCACCCTCGGGGACAGAGAATCCTACGAGCAGTACTTC. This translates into CASSLTLGDRESYEQYF.

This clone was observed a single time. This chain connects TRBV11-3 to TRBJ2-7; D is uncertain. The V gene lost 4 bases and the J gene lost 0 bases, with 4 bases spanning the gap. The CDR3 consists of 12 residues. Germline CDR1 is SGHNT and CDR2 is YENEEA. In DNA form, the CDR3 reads TGTGCCAGCAGCTCGAGCTCCTACGAGCAGTACTTC. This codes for CASSSSSYEQYF.

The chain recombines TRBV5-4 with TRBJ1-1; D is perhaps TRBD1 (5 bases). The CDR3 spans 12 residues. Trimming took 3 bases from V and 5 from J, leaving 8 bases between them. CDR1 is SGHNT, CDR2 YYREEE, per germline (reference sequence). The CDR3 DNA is TGTGCCAGCAGCTGGTGGGGGACTGAAGCTTTCTTT. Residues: CASSWWGTEAFF.

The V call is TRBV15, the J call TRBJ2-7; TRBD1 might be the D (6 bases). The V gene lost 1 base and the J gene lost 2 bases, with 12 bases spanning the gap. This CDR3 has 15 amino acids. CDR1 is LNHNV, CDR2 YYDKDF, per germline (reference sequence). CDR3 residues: CATSRVGQGTYEQYF. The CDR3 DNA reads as TGTGCCACCAGCAGAGTGGGTCAGGGGACCTACGAGCAGTACTTC.

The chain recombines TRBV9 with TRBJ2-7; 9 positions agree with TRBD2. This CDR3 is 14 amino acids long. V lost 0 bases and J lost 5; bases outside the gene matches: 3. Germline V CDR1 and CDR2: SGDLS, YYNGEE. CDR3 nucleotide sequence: TGTGCCAGCAGCGTAGTTGGGACTAGCAACGAGCAGTACTTC. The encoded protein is CASSVVGTSNEQYF.

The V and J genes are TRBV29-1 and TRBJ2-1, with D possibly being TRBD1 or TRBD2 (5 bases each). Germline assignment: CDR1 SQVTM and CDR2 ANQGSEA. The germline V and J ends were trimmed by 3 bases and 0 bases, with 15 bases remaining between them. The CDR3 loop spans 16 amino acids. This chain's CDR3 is CSVEGTGDHSYNEQFF. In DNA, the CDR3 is TGCAGCGTTGAGGGGACCGGGGACCACTCCTACAATGAGCAGTTCTTC.

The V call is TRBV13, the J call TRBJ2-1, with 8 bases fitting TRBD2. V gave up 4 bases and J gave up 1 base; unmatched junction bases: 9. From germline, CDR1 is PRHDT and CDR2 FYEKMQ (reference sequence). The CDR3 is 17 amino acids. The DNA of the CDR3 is TGTGCCAGCAGCTCCTCGAGGGTAGCGGGATCCTACAATGAGCAGTTCTTC. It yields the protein CASSSSRVAGSYNEQFF.